This TCR beta chain was found in a study of T cells after yellow fever vaccination. TCRdb reprocessed the 5' RACE reads via MiXCR and lists one record per CDR3 protein. The profile shows some 670,000 distinct CDR3 sequences, 9% to 15% of them singletons. This CDR3 comprises 14 residues. Germline V gene lookup returns CDR1 ENHRY and CDR2 SYGVKD. Trimming took off 5 bases at V and 1 base at J, with 10 bases between the two ends. The chain couples TRBV10-3 to TRBJ2-3, with D possibly called TRBD1 or TRBD2 (5 bases each). Source: PBMCs, taken on the day of the yellow fever booster vaccination. This sequence originates from a man in his thirties or forties who received the YFV17D yellow fever vaccine. The DNA for the CDR3 is TGTGCCATCAGTCAGGGACGGGGCACAGATACGCAGTATTTT. It specifies CAISQGRGTDTQYF.